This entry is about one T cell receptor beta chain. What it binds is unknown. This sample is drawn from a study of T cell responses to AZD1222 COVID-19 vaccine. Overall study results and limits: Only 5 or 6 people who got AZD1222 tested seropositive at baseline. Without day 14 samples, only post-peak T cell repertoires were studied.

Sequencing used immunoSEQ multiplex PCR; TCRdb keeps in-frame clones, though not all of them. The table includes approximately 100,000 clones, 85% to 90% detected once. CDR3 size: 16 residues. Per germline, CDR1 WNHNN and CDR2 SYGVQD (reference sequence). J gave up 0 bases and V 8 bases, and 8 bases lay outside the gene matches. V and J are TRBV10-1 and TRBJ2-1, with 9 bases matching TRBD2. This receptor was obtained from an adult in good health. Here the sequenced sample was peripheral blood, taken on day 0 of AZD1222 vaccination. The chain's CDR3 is CASSSGAMSSYNEQFF. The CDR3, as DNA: TGCGCCAGCTCTAGCGGGGCGATGAGCTCCTACAATGAGCAGTTCTTC.